Presented here are 8 T cell receptor beta chains from one specimen sequenced in a study of cytomegalovirus exposure and HLA in healthy donors. Primers: 60 Vbeta forward and 13 Jbeta reverse. Generated by immunoSEQ multiplex PCR, the TCRdb table keeps only in-frame clones and is missing some. The sample has 170,000 or so clones, roughly 82% seen once; the top ten hold approximately 0.47%. Sequencing was done on a sample of PBMCs. These receptors all come from a woman aged 50 to 60 in good health and CMV-seronegative.

This rearrangement joins TRBV7-2 to TRBJ2-3, with 9 bases fitting TRBD2. V lost 5 bases and J lost 6; bases outside the gene matches: 12. Germline V gene data show CDR1 as SGHTA and CDR2 as FQGNSA. The CDR3 runs 16 residues. The CDR3 loop reads CASSPMRSGGMDTQYF. In DNA, the CDR3 is TGTGCCAGCAGCCCCATGAGGAGCGGGGGGATGGATACGCAGTATTTT.

The J gene is TRBJ2-3, the V gene TRBV7-2, with a possible D match to TRBD2 (6 bases). V shed 1 base and J shed 4 bases, with 9 bases lying between them. There are 14 residues in the CDR3. Germline V CDR1 and CDR2: SGHTA, FQGNSA. This chain's CDR3 is CASSLVLAADTQYF. Here the CDR3 DNA reads TGTGCCAGCAGCTTAGTACTAGCAGCAGATACGCAGTATTTT.

V is TRBV2 and J is TRBJ2-7, with 11 bases matching TRBD2. Germline CDR1 and CDR2: SNHLY and FYNNEI. Trimming at V came to 2 bases and at J to 4 bases, leaving 22 bases not matched to a gene. The CDR3 runs 21 residues. CDR3 sequence (DNA): TGTGCCAGCAGTGAAATTATCTCCTCCCCACTTAGCGGGACTAGCGGTTACGAGCAGTACTTC. Its protein product is CASSEIISSPLSGTSGYEQYF.

The chain is built from TRBV4-3 and TRBJ2-2; D not resolved. Per germline, CDR1 LGHNA and CDR2 YSLEER. There are 14 residues in the CDR3. V was shortened by 0 bases and J by 5 bases, with 7 bases between the two germline ends. The CDR3 region is CASSQEPRTGELFF. CDR3 coding DNA: TGCGCCAGCAGCCAAGAGCCTAGAACCGGGGAGCTGTTTTTT.

As DNA, the CDR3 is TGTGCCATCAGGCAGGGGGCCGACACCGGGGAGCTGTTTTTT. Translated: CAIRQGADTGELFF. The chain has TRBV10-3 and TRBJ2-2, with 8 positions matching TRBD1. The CDR3 extends over 14 amino acids. Germline-derived CDR1 and CDR2 are ENHRY and SYGVKD. The V gene end was trimmed by 6 bases and the J gene end by 3 bases; junction bases not matched to a gene: 3.

This clone was seen only once. The chain has TRBV10-3 and TRBJ1-1; possibly TRBD1 for D (5 bases). Trimming shortened V by 0 bases and J by 4 bases, and 9 bases separated the two germline ends. CDR1 ENHRY and CDR2 SYGVKD come from the germline V gene. The CDR3 has 14 residues. In DNA, the CDR3 is TGTGCCATCAGTGAGTCCCAGGGCGGCACTGAAGCTTTCTTT. The encoded protein is CAISESQGGTEAFF.

This chain uses TRBV7-9 with TRBJ2-1, with 9 bases lining up with TRBD2. Germline V CDR1 and CDR2: SEHNR, FQNEAQ (reference sequence). With 3 bases clipped from V and 14 bases from J, the junction kept 5 bases outside the gene matches. The CDR3 spans 12 residues. CDR3 bases: TGTGCCAGCAGCTTCTCCGGGACTAGCAAGTTCTTC. It yields the protein CASSFSGTSKFF.

This clone was picked up one time. The chain carries TRBV9 and TRBJ2-7; 7 positions match TRBD2. This CDR3 is built from 12 residues. Germline trimming cut 7 bases from V and 2 bases from J; bases unmatched to any gene: 3. Germline V lookup: CDR1 SGDLS, CDR2 YYNGEE. In DNA, the CDR3 is TGTGCCAGCCCCCGGGGGGCCTACGAGCAGTACTTC. This translates into CASPRGAYEQYF. Filled out from reference TRBV9 and TRBJ2-7, the complete variable domain reads DSGVTQTPKHLITATGQRVTLRCSPRSGDLSVYWYQQSLDQGLQFLIQYYNGEERAKGNILERFSAQQFPDLHSELNLSSLELGDSALYFCASPRGAYEQYFGPGTRLTVT.